This TCR beta chain was captured in a study of CXCR3-negative and CXCR3-positive naive CD8 T cells. The overall study: Sequencing yielded roughly 130 million TRB reads, roughly 1.5 +/- 0.3 million per library. Study-level points and caveats: Naive CXCR3-positive cells had TRB CDR3s more hydrophobic than those of CXCR3-negative naive cells. In both naive subsets diversity was comparably high, whereas memory CD8+ cells showed much lower diversity. TRBV-TRBJ usage was alike in naive CXCR3-negative and CXCR3-positive cells but differed in memory cells.

All CD8+ T cell subsets were sorted in triplicate at 250,000 to 300,000 cells each. The CDR3 length is 15 residues. Germline CDR1 SGHDN, CDR2 FVKESK. Remarks on this clonotype: The antigen remains unidentified.

Through 5' RACE with UMI labels, the TRB cDNA libraries were prepared. One entry per CDR3 protein, without DNA, is what TCRdb gives after re-calling the 5' RACE reads. The table lists just under 65,000 distinct CDR3 sequences. The chain links TRBV14 to TRBJ2-1. The receptor was derived from a human donor in good health. Some clones in this sample may be carry-over from other donors' samples. Sequencing was done on a sample of naive CXCR3+ CD8+ T cells from blood. The subset here: CD45RO-CCR7+CD27+CD95- naive CD8+ T cells expressing CXCR3 (TNR3+). CDR3 amino acids: CASSRSWETYNEQFF.